Shown below are 25 T cell receptor beta chains from a single sample sequenced in a study of control samples from healthy donors and cancer patients. Sequencing used immunoSEQ multiplex PCR; TCRdb keeps in-frame clones, though not all of them. This table holds approximately 150,000 clones, 75% to 90% found once. Sequenced sample: blood. These receptors were taken from a man younger than 45 in good health.

The rearrangement joins TRBV5-4 to TRBJ2-7, with TRBD2 matching over 11 bases. After removal of 3 bases from V and 3 bases from J, the junction contained 5 bases not matched to a gene. The length of the CDR3 is 15 residues. CDR1 SGHNT and CDR2 YYREEE come from the germline V gene (reference sequence). The CDR3 sequence: CASSWTSGFYYEQYF. The CDR3 DNA follows: TGTGCCAGCAGCTGGACTAGCGGGTTCTACTACGAGCAGTACTTC.

J is TRBJ2-3 and V is TRBV4-2; 7 positions match TRBD2. V lost 0 bases to trimming and J lost 2 bases; unmatched junction nucleotides: 8. The CDR3 covers 17 residues. Looked up from germline, CDR1 is LGHNA and CDR2 is YNFKEQ. CDR3 loop: CASSQEKRDYYTDTQYF. CDR3 nucleotides: TGTGCCAGCAGCCAAGAAAAACGGGACTACTACACAGATACGCAGTATTTT.

This sequence joins TRBV5-5 and TRBJ1-4; tentatively, D is TRBD1 (6 bases). The CDR3 consists of 13 residues. The germline V and J ends were trimmed by 1 base and 16 bases, with 17 bases remaining between them. Germline V gene data show CDR1 as SGHKS and CDR2 as YYEKEE (reference sequence). The CDR3 nucleotides read TGTGCCAGCAGCTTGCTAGACCGGACAGCCGGGTTTTTT. This codes for CASSLLDRTAGFF. Combining the CDR3 with reference TRBV5-5 and TRBJ1-4 gives the whole variable domain DAGVTQSPTHLIKTRGQQVTLRCSPISGHKSVSWYQQVLGQGPQFIFQYYEKEERGRGNFPDRFSARQFPNYSSELNVNALLLGDSALYLCASSLLDRTAGFFGSGTQLSVL.

The chain employs TRBV6-5 and TRBJ2-2, with D tentatively TRBD1 (7 bases). Per the germline V gene, CDR1 is MNHEY and CDR2 is SVGAGI. This CDR3 has 14 residues. The ends were cut back, 6 bases at V and 6 bases at J, with 14 bases in the middle. For the CDR3, the DNA is TGTGCCAGCAGCTACAGGGGCGGGGCCGGGGAGCTGTTTTTT. It codes for CASSYRGGAGELFF.

This clone occurred once. V usage is TRBV6-5 and J usage is TRBJ2-5, with D possibly being TRBD2 (5 bases). The CDR3 is made up of 15 amino acids. Trimming removed 1 base at V and 2 bases at J, with 11 bases between. The germline gives CDR1 MNHEY, CDR2 SVGAGI. The CDR3 bases are TGTGCCAGCAGTTACTACGGGGTTTCTCAAGAGACCCAGTACTTC. It translates to CASSYYGVSQETQYF.

The V call is TRBV4-3, the J call TRBJ2-3; TRBD2 aligns across 7 bases. The V segment lost 1 base and the J segment 1 base; nucleotides outside the gene matches: 5. In germline, CDR1 is LGHNA, CDR2 YSLEER. This CDR3 is 16 amino acids long. CDR3 protein: CASSQARLAGTDTQYF. The CDR3 DNA reads as TGCGCCAGCAGCCAAGCCCGCCTAGCGGGCACAGATACGCAGTATTTT.

The J gene is TRBJ2-7, the V gene TRBV30; perhaps TRBD2 as D (6 bases). This CDR3 is 12 amino acids long. V lost 5 bases to trimming and J lost 3 bases, with 11 bases between them. In germline, CDR1 is GTSNPN, CDR2 SVGIG (reference sequence). CDR3 coding DNA: TGTGCCTGGTCGGACTACCACTACGAGCAGTACTTC. Its translation is CAWSDYHYEQYF.

This chain uses TRBV6-2 or TRBV6-3 with TRBJ2-4; D uncertain. V lost 7 bases, J lost 0 bases, and 34 bases lay in between. The CDR3 contains 22 residues. Germline-derived CDR1 and CDR2 are MNHEY and SVGEGT. CDR3 coding DNA: TGTGCCAGCACCCCATATCCCCCCGTTAAGGCAGGCGAATCCTTAGCCAAAAACATTCAGTACTTC. Its protein product is CASTPYPPVKAGESLAKNIQYF.

The chain is built from TRBV7-2 and TRBJ2-1, with D tentatively TRBD2 (7 bases). Germline lookup yields CDR1 SGHTA and CDR2 FQGNSA. V lost 0 bases to trimming and J lost 7 bases, with 25 bases between them. CDR3 size: 19 residues. The CDR3 bases are TGTGCCAGCAGCTTAGCACCACAGGGTTCGCGGGAGTTGCGGAATGAGCAGTTCTTC. Amino acids: CASSLAPQGSRELRNEQFF.

The chain links TRBV9 to TRBJ2-1, with D unresolved. The V gene's germline CDR1 is SGDLS and CDR2 YYNGEE. V lost 0 bases to trimming and J lost 5 bases, with 6 bases between them. The CDR3 has 13 amino acids. The CDR3 bases are TGTGCCAGCAGCGTAGGACTTGACAATGAGCAGTTCTTC. Translation gives CASSVGLDNEQFF.

The chain carries TRBV7-2 and TRBJ1-6; 8 bases map to TRBD1. This CDR3 has 15 residues. V trimming: 6 bases; J trimming: 5 bases; junction bases outside the gene matches: 6. CDR1 is SGHTA and CDR2 is FQGNSA in the germline V gene. This CDR3 reads CASSQTGAHNSPLHF. The DNA for the CDR3 is TGTGCCAGCAGTCAGACAGGGGCTCATAATTCACCCCTCCACTTT.

The chain joins TRBV6-5 to TRBJ1-2; 8 bases match TRBD1. The ends lost 10 bases at V and 7 bases at J; junction bases unmatched: 11. The CDR3 covers 13 residues. Per germline, CDR1 MNHEY and CDR2 SVGAGI. DNA of the CDR3: TGTGCCATCTCCCAGGCCACAGGGGGTGGCTACACCTTC. It yields the protein CAISQATGGGYTF.

The chain recombines TRBV7-6 with TRBJ1-1, with D unresolved. Per the germline V gene, CDR1 is SGHVS and CDR2 is FNYEAQ. CDR3 length equals 14 residues. Deletions cut 1 base from V and 2 bases from J, with 8 bases between. CDR3 sequence: CASSLVIGNTEAFF. The CDR3 DNA is TGTGCCAGCAGCTTAGTTATCGGAAACACTGAAGCTTTCTTT.

CDR3 residues: CASSLIGGAADTQYF. In DNA, the CDR3 is TGTGCCAGCAGCTTAATCGGGGGGGCCGCAGATACGCAGTATTTT. The rearrangement links TRBV7-8 to TRBJ2-3; 8 nucleotides line up with TRBD2. Germline assignment: CDR1 SGHVS and CDR2 FQNEAQ. CDR3 size: 15 residues. The V and J ends lost 2 bases and 4 bases, in that order; junction bases with no gene match: 5.

The chain links TRBV2 to TRBJ1-2; D is undetermined. V lost 6 bases to trimming and J lost 2 bases, with 13 bases between them. The CDR3 extends over 14 amino acids. Looked up from germline, CDR1 is SNHLY and CDR2 is FYNNEI. The DNA for the CDR3 is TGTGCCAGCAGCCCTTTACAAGTGAACTATGGCTACACCTTC. It encodes CASSPLQVNYGYTF.

The CDR3 DNA follows: TGCGCCAGCAGCGTTACTAGCGGGAGTTACAATGAGCAGTTCTTC. Translated, it gives CASSVTSGSYNEQFF. The rearrangement joins TRBV4-1 to TRBJ2-1; 11 bases are a match to TRBD2. J was trimmed by 4 bases and V by 5 bases; bases with no gene match: 4. The germline V gene has CDR1 MGHRA and CDR2 YSYEKL. The CDR3 runs 15 residues.

This chain links TRBV24-1 with TRBJ2-7; D ambiguous. The CDR3 runs 11 residues. Trimming cost V 12 bases and J 2 bases, with 10 bases left between them. CDR1 and CDR2 from the germline V gene are KGHDR and SFDVKD. CDR3 protein: CALKGPYEQYF. The CDR3 DNA is TGTGCCTTGAAAGGGCCCTACGAGCAGTACTTC.

CDR3 amino acids: CASSLEGGGSTDTQYF. CDR3 bases: TGTGCCAGCAGCTTGGAGGGCGGGGGAAGCACAGATACGCAGTATTTT. This chain links TRBV5-4 with TRBJ2-3, with TRBD2 identical over 7 bases. This CDR3 has 16 residues. The V gene end was trimmed by 0 bases and the J gene end by 0 bases; junction bases not matched to a gene: 4. Germline V gives CDR1 SGHNT, CDR2 YYREEE (reference sequence).

This clone was detected only once. This rearrangement joins TRBV2 to TRBJ2-7; 9 bases are shared with TRBD1. The CDR3 runs 15 residues. Germline V lookup: CDR1 SNHLY, CDR2 FYNNEI. The V and J ends lost 4 bases and 6 bases, in that order; junction bases with no gene match: 10. The CDR3 bases are TGTGCCAGCAGTGTTGTCGGACAGGGGTCGGGCGAGCAGTACTTC. Amino acid sequence: CASSVVGQGSGEQYF.

The chain recombines TRBV3-1 (or the pseudogene TRBV3-2) with TRBJ2-1; D not resolved. V lost 2 bases and J lost 0, with 11 bases in between. There are 16 residues in the CDR3. Germline V gene data show CDR1 as LGHDT and CDR2 as YNNKEL (reference sequence). The CDR3 protein is CASSQFATGSYNEQFF. The CDR3 bases are TGTGCCAGCAGCCAATTTGCGACGGGCTCCTACAATGAGCAGTTCTTC.

As concerns this clone: This CDR3 is also generated by other DNA sequences in the sample. J is TRBJ2-3 and V is TRBV6-4; TRBD2 matches at 10 bases. Germline V gene data show CDR1 as MRHNA and CDR2 as SNTAGT. This CDR3 has 14 residues. The junction had 1 base not matched to a gene; V was cut back by 4 bases and J by 3 bases. CDR3 loop: CASSASGGTDTQYF. In nucleotides, the CDR3 is TGTGCCAGCAGTGCTAGCGGGGGTACAGATACGCAGTATTTT.

This chain uses TRBV2 with TRBJ2-4, with TRBD1 matching 12 bases. The V gene's germline CDR1 is SNHLY and CDR2 FYNNEI. V trimming: 7 bases; J trimming: 0 bases; junction bases outside the gene matches: 10. The CDR3 is made up of 18 amino acids. The CDR3 region has the DNA TGTGCCAGCAACCCGGGACAGGGGGCCCCTCGAGCCAAAAACATTCAGTACTTC. It codes for CASNPGQGAPRAKNIQYF.

The chain carries TRBV18 and TRBJ1-1; D call uncertain. Per germline, CDR1 KGHSH and CDR2 LQKENI. Trimming cost V 0 bases and J 11 bases, with 10 bases left between them. The CDR3 sequence is 12 residues long. The CDR3 sequence: CASSPPTQMAFF. The DNA of the CDR3 is TGTGCCAGCTCACCACCGACACAGATGGCTTTCTTT.

The chain has TRBV7-9 and TRBJ1-2, with 8 bases identical to TRBD1. Germline loops: CDR1 SEHNR, CDR2 FQNEAQ (reference sequence). V dropped 1 base and J dropped 6; count of bases not matched to a gene: 4. The CDR3 loop spans 14 amino acids. CDR3 sequence reads: CASSLGQGADGYTF. The CDR3 DNA is TGTGCCAGCAGCTTAGGGCAGGGGGCCGATGGCTACACCTTC.

This clone was seen only once. The V gene is TRBV29-1, the J gene TRBJ2-6, with D perhaps TRBD1 (5 bases). Looked up from germline, CDR1 is SQVTM and CDR2 is ANQGSEA. The CDR3 loop spans 15 amino acids. V lost 7 bases and J lost 2, with 15 bases in between. The CDR3 sequence is CSALQSGPGANVLTF. The CDR3 DNA reads TGCAGCGCACTACAATCAGGGCCTGGGGCCAACGTCCTGACTTTC.